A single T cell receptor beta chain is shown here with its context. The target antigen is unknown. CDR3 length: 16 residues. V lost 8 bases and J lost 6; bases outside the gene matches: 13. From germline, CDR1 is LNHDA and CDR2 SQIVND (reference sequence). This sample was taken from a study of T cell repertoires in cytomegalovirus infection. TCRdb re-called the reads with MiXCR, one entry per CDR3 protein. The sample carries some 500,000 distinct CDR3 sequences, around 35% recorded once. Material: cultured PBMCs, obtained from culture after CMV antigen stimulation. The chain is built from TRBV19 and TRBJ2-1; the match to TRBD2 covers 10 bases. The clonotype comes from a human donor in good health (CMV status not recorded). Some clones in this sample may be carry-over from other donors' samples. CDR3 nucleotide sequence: TGTGCCAGTTCCGACCAGGCTAGCGGGAGTCCCAATGAGCAGTTCTTC. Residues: CASSDQASGSPNEQFF.